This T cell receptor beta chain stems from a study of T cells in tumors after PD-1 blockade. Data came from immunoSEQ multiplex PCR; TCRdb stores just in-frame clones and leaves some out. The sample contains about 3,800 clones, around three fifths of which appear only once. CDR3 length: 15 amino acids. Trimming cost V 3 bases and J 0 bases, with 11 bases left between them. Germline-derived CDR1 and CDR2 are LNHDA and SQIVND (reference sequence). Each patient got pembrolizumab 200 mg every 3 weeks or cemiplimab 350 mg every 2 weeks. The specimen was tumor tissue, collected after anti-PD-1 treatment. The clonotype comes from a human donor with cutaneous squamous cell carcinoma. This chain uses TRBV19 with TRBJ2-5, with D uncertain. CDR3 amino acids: CASSIPGRNQETQYF. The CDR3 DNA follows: TGTGCCAGTAGTATTCCCGGACGGAACCAAGAGACCCAGTACTTC.